This T cell receptor beta chain came from a study of blood T cell repertoires in COVID-19 (dated by TCRdb to the early 2020s). About the full investigation: Collaborator samples came from the United States, Italy and Spain and covered acute and convalescent phases of COVID-19. The samples were drawn from two sources: the first 160 participants of the ongoing ImmuneRACE study, and approximately 1,300 subjects contributed by 6 global collaborators. A de-identified subject ID, COVID-19 status, age in years and sex were almost always included in the sample metadata. Subjects who had been exposed to COVID-19, were actively infected with it, or had recovered from it provided the deeply sampled blood TCRbeta repertoires that made up the dataset. Where available, HLA class I and class II types were obtained from metadata supplied by the sample provider rather than from assay-based typing. The material from the prospective study consisted of cDNA or gDNA derived from T cells, B-cell-depleted T cells, or PBMCs. The repertoires were released in a freely available public database meant as a resource for research on the immune response to SARS-CoV-2.

Participants in the prospective study were aged roughly 18 to 95 years, lived in over 20 United States geographic areas, and enrolled through a virtual design. In the prospective study, participants were assigned to cohorts based on the clinical history participants reported in a screening survey and a study questionnaire. For ImmuneRACE Cohort 3, a participant was defined as recovered based on two consecutive negative NP/OP PCR tests, clearance by a healthcare professional, or resolution of symptoms. Each participant in the prospective study had whole blood, serum and a nasopharyngeal or oropharyngeal swab collected by mobile phlebotomists. Prospective study participants could optionally give additional blood draws and questionnaires over a roughly 2-month period. Before DNA extraction, prospective study blood samples were shipped either frozen or at room temperature. CDR1 and CDR2, per the germline V gene, are MNHNS and SASEGT. Trimmed from V: 1 base; trimmed from J: 4 bases; junction bases lacking a gene match: 7. Taken from cysteine to phenylalanine, the CDR3 has 16 residues. CDR3 DNA only is kept here, 48 bases in frame from base 1.

Comment on this clone: What antigen it recognizes has not been identified. No much larger clone is present one base from it, and per-base qualities are unavailable.

The investigation overall reported the following: The amount of clinical and demographic metadata varied by source and participant and was provided uncurated.

The immunoSEQ Assay, a bias-controlled multiplex PCR, was used to amplify TCRbeta CDR3 regions from genomic DNA. The original methods were these. The number of nucleated cells in each sample was estimated from the amplification of reference gene primers within the assay. To quantify the absolute abundance of each unique TCRbeta CDR3 rearrangement, sequence reads were collapsed and filtered. For each sample, productive Simpson clonality was calculated as the square root of Simpson's diversity index across productive rearrangements. This immuneACCESS table, as held by TCRdb, lists in-frame sequences with V and J called but not all clones. Of the missing ones, under half trace to an unresolved V gene in checked studies; the others have no known cause. V, J and clone size derive from that table, while D and trimming were established from the DNA sequence. The sample table records approximately 390,000 clones; 87% of these occur just once. The ten largest make up approximately 10% of the sample.

Specimen: PBMCs or T cells enriched from blood (not recorded which). The chain is made from TRBV6-1 and TRBJ1-1, and TRBD1 matches 9 of the central bases. The sequence came from a woman aged 45-60 years who had recovered from COVID-19. DNA sequence: TGTGCCAGCAGTGAAGAGGGGGACAGGGTGAGCACTGAAGCTTTCTTT. The encoded protein is CASSEEGDRVSTEAFF.